Listed below are T cell receptor beta chains from one sample, sequenced in a study of regulatory T cells in long-lasting Graves disease. TCRdb re-analysed the multiplex PCR reads in MiXCR, keeping a single row per CDR3 protein. The sample consists of some 500,000 distinct CDR3 sequences, 13% of them appearing once. The sample was also reused in another study, on T cells in Graves' hyperthyroidism and ophthalmopathy.

Sequencing used peripheral blood mononuclear cells (PBMCs), obtained at new diagnosis, from a patient treated with antithyroid drugs. These TCRs come from a young man with Graves disease. CDR3s include the opening cysteine and the closing phenylalanine or tryptophan. A D gene is named only where the DNA matches it firmly. Rows may omit the clone size; those that give it use once, few, many or a size class.

J,D,size,V,DNA,CDR3
TRBJ2-3,TRBD2,many,TRBV11-2,TGTGCCAGCAAGCTAGCGGGTACAGGCGATACGCAGTATTTT,CASKLAGTGDTQYF
TRBJ2-1,TRBD2,NA,TRBV29-1,TGCAGCGTTGAAGCGGGGACTAGCGGCAATGAGCAGTTCTTC,CSVEAGTSGNEQFF
TRBJ2-1,NA,many,TRBV2,TGTGCCAGCAGCGCTTACAATGAGCAGTTCTTC,CASSAYNEQFF
TRBJ2-1,TRBD2,many,TRBV28,TGTGCCAGCAGCCCGGAGGGGAGGGCACCCTACAATGAGCAGTTCTTC,CASSPEGRAPYNEQFF
TRBJ1-6,NA,many,TRBV20-1,TGCAGTGCTAGAACCAGAGGGGTCTCACCCCTCCACTTT,CSARTRGVSPLHF
TRBJ1-1,NA,many,TRBV12-3/TRBV12-4,TGTGCCAGCAGCACCAGGCCAGACACTGAAGCTTTCTTT,CASSTRPDTEAFF
TRBJ1-1,NA,many,TRBV19,TGTGCCAGCAGCCGTAACACTGAAGCTTTCTTT,CASSRNTEAFF
TRBJ1-2,TRBD1,NA,TRBV19,TGTGCCAGTAGTCCCCGGGACAGGGGTGGCTACACCTTC,CASSPRDRGGYTF
TRBJ2-7,NA,few,TRBV5-1,TGCGCCAGCAGCTTGGAGCGGAGTTCCTCCTCCTACGAGCAGTACTTC,CASSLERSSSSYEQYF
TRBJ2-7,NA,many,TRBV30,TGTGCCTGGAGTGATGACTACGAGCAGTACTTC,CAWSDDYEQYF
TRBJ2-7,TRBD2,many,TRBV27,TGTGCCAGCAGTTGGCTAGCGGGAGGCCCCTCCTACGAGCAGTACTTC,CASSWLAGGPSYEQYF
TRBJ2-3,NA,many,TRBV18,TGTGCCAGCAGTCTTTCAGGGACCAGCACAGATACGCAGTATTTT,CASSLSGTSTDTQYF
TRBJ2-5,NA,many,TRBV29-1,TGCAGCGTTGTTTCGATGGGGACCCAGTACTTC,CSVVSMGTQYF
TRBJ2-1,NA,once,TRBV20-1,TGCAGTGCTAGAGTGTTCACAGGGTGGGACAATGAGCAGTTCTTC,CSARVFTGWDNEQFF
TRBJ1-3,NA,NA,TRBV29-1,TGCAGCGTTGTTGACTTAGGAAACACCATATATTTT,CSVVDLGNTIYF
TRBJ2-7,NA,few,TRBV13,TGTGCCAGCAGCTTAGGTGCGTCTCGCTACGAGCAGTACTTC,CASSLGASRYEQYF
TRBJ2-3,NA,many,TRBV5-6,TGTGCCAGCAGCTTGGCCTCCGATTCTAGGGGGGATACGCAGTATTTT,CASSLASDSRGDTQYF
TRBJ2-5,TRBD2,many,TRBV10-2,TGCGCCAGCAGGACTAGCAGCCAAGAGACCCAGTACTTC,CASRTSSQETQYF
TRBJ2-7,TRBD2,NA,TRBV18,TGTGCCAGCTCACCAAGGGAGGGGCTCGAGCAGTACTTC,CASSPREGLEQYF
TRBJ2-1,TRBD2,NA,TRBV4-2,TGTGCCAGCAGCCAAGGTACGGGAGGGCCTTACAATGAGCAGTTCTTC,CASSQGTGGPYNEQFF
TRBJ2-7,TRBD1,NA,TRBV6-1,TGTGCCAGCAGTGAAGTCTCAGGGGGCGAAATTTTCTACGAGCAGTACTTC,CASSEVSGGEIFYEQYF
TRBJ1-5,NA,many,TRBV12-3/TRBV12-4,TGTGCCAGCAGTTTTCCCGGGAATCAGCCCCAGCATTTT,CASSFPGNQPQHF
TRBJ1-1,NA,many,TRBV6-4,TGTGCCAGCAGTGACGAGACAGCTCGCATGAACACTGAAGCTTTCTTT,CASSDETARMNTEAFF
TRBJ2-1,TRBD2,NA,TRBV18,TGTGCCAGCTCACCTCTCAACTCTCCGGGACTAGCGGGAGGGGAGCAGTTCTTC,CASSPLNSPGLAGGEQFF
TRBJ2-3,NA,few,TRBV24-1,TGTGCCACCAGTGATTTATTGGTCCCCGGGAGTTTAACAGATACGCAGTATTTT,CATSDLLVPGSLTDTQYF
TRBJ2-2,NA,few,TRBV29-1,TGCAGCGCTTCTGCAGGAACCGTCACCGGGGAGCTGTTTTTT,CSASAGTVTGELFF
TRBJ2-1,TRBD2,many,TRBV28,TGTGCCAGCAGTTTTCCCCGACTAGCGGGCGGTAATGAGCAGTTCTTC,CASSFPRLAGGNEQFF
TRBJ2-7,NA,few,TRBV20-1,TGCAGTGCACCGGTGGGTCTTGGGTACGAGCAGTACTTC,CSAPVGLGYEQYF
TRBJ1-6,NA,NA,TRBV30,TGTGCCTGGACTGAGAATTCACCCCTCCACTTT,CAWTENSPLHF
TRBJ1-3,NA,many,TRBV12-3/TRBV12-4,TGTGCCAGCAGTTTATTCCCTTCTGTCTCTGGAAACACCATATATTTT,CASSLFPSVSGNTIYF
TRBJ2-3,TRBD2,many,TRBV27,TGTGCCAGCCATCGGGGACTAGCGGGGAACACAGATACGCAGTATTTT,CASHRGLAGNTDTQYF
TRBJ1-5,NA,NA,TRBV20-1,TGCAGTGCGGAGAAACTCGGGGACACCTATCAGCCCCAGCATTTT,CSAEKLGDTYQPQHF
TRBJ1-2,NA,NA,TRBV18,TGTGCCAGCTCACCACAGAGGGAGACCGGCTACACCTTC,CASSPQRETGYTF
TRBJ2-6,TRBD2,NA,TRBV5-1,TGCGCCAGCAGTGGGGGGAGGGGCTCTGGGGCCAACGTCCTGACTTTC,CASSGGRGSGANVLTF
TRBJ2-7,NA,few,TRBV3-1,TGTGCCAGCAGCCAACAGGGCTACTACGAGCAGTACTTC,CASSQQGYYEQYF
TRBJ2-7,NA,many,TRBV7-2,TGTGCCAGCAGCGTTCAGTCTAGCTCCTACGAGCAGTACTTC,CASSVQSSSYEQYF
TRBJ2-7,TRBD1,few,TRBV7-9,TGTGCCAGCAGCTACCGACAGGGCGAGCAGTACTTC,CASSYRQGEQYF
TRBJ2-2,TRBD2,many,TRBV7-7,TGTGCTAGCAGCGCCGGGACTAGGCGAACCGGGGAGCTGTTTTTT,CASSAGTRRTGELFF
TRBJ2-1,NA,many,TRBV24-1,TGTGCCACCAGTGATTTGTGGGAATCCAAGAATGAGCAGTTCTTC,CATSDLWESKNEQFF
TRBJ2-1,NA,many,TRBV29-1,TGCAGCGTTGAGATCCCATCCTACAATGAGCAGTTCTTC,CSVEIPSYNEQFF
TRBJ2-7,TRBD2,few,TRBV19,TGTGCCACCCGACCCCGGGAGGGCTCCTACGAGCAGTACTTC,CATRPREGSYEQYF
TRBJ1-5,TRBD1,NA,TRBV6-2/TRBV6-3,TGTGCCAGCAGTTACTCCGCGGACAGGGGAGGGCAGCCCCAGCATTTT,CASSYSADRGGQPQHF
TRBJ2-1,TRBD2,many,TRBV10-3,TGTGCCATCAGGACTGGGACTAGCGGGATAAATGAGCAGTTCTTC,CAIRTGTSGINEQFF
TRBJ2-2,NA,NA,TRBV5-1,TGCGCCAGCAGCGATACAGACGCCGGGGAGCTGTTTTTT,CASSDTDAGELFF
TRBJ1-2,NA,many,TRBV3-1,TGTGCCAGCAGCCAAGGCACCGGGACCTACTATGGCTACACCTTC,CASSQGTGTYYGYTF
TRBJ1-2,TRBD1,many,TRBV11-2,TGTGCCAGCAGCTCGCCCCCGGGACAGGGCAGCGATGGCTACACCTTC,CASSSPPGQGSDGYTF
TRBJ2-1,NA,many,TRBV6-5,TGTGCCAGCAGTTCGCAGAGGAGCTCTTACAATGAGCAGTTCTTC,CASSSQRSSYNEQFF
TRBJ2-3,TRBD2,many,TRBV2,TGTGCCAGCAGCAGGCTAGCGGGAGGCACAGATACGCAGTATTTT,CASSRLAGGTDTQYF
TRBJ1-4,TRBD1,many,TRBV3-1,TGTGCCAGCAGCCAAGGGGCAGGGGGGAGTGAAAAACTGTTTTTT,CASSQGAGGSEKLFF